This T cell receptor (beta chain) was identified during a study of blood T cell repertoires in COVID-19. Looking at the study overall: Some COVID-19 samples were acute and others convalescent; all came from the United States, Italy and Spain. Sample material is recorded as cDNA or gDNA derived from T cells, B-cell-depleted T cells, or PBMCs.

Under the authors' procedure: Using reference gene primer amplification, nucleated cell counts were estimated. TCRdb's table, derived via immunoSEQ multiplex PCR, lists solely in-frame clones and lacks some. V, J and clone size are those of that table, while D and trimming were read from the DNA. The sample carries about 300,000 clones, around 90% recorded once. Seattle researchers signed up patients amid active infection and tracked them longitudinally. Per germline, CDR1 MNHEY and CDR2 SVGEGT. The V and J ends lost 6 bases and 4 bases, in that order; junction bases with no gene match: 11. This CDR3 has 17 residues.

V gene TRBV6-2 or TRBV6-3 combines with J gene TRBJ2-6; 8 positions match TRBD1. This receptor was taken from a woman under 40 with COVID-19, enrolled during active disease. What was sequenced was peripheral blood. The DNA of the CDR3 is TGTGCCAGCAGCCCTCAGGGGGCCACGCCCGGGGCCAACGTCCTGACTTTC. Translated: CASSPQGATPGANVLTF.